These 29 T cell receptor beta chains came from one sample sequenced in a study of regulatory T cells in long-lasting Graves disease. Sequencing libraries for TCR beta were prepared with iRepertoire HTBI primers and Arm-PCR of CDR3 regions. TCRdb ran MiXCR on the multiplex PCR reads and lists one entry per CDR3 protein. Of about 560,000 distinct CDR3 sequences listed, about 16% were seen once; the top ten hold more than 10%. As to time point: newly diagnosed GD, antithyroid drugs for less than 3 months. There was RNA extracted from PBMCs, and the TCR library was made from it. In addition, the sample was reused for a study of T cells in Graves' hyperthyroidism and ophthalmopathy.

Sequences were derived from peripheral blood mononuclear cells (PBMCs), sampled at new diagnosis, from a patient treated with antithyroid drugs. All receptors come from a man aged 18-30 years with Graves disease.

The chain combines TRBV5-4 with TRBJ2-2; TRBD2 agrees at 8 bases. Germline lookup yields CDR1 SGHNT and CDR2 YYREEE (reference sequence). The CDR3 length is 15 residues. Trimming removed 2 bases from V and 10 bases from J; junction bases left unmatched: 10. This CDR3 is CASSLKAGERKELFF. The CDR3 region has the DNA TGTGCCAGCAGCTTAAAAGCGGGAGAGCGAAAGGAGCTGTTTTTT.

This clonotype was picked up a small number of times. This chain joins TRBV2 and TRBJ2-1, with TRBD2 identical over 9 bases. V trimming: 6 bases; J trimming: 9 bases; junction bases outside the gene matches: 9. The CDR3 consists of 14 residues. Per the germline V gene, CDR1 is SNHLY and CDR2 is FYNNEI. The CDR3 bases are TGTGCCAGCAGCTCTAGCGGGATCATCGGTGAGCAGTTCTTC. It is translated as CASSSSGIIGEQFF. Variable domain in full (rest from reference TRBV2 and TRBJ2-1): EPEVTQTPSHQVTQMGQEVILRCVPISNHLYFYWYRQILGQKVEFLVSFYNNEISEKSEIFDDQFSVERPDGSNFTLKIRSTKLEDSAMYFCASSSSGIIGEQFFGPGTRLTVL.

This clonotype was found many times. The chain employs TRBV11-2 and TRBJ1-1, with D uncertain. The CDR3 consists of 14 residues. V was clipped by 5 bases and J by 1 base, with 11 bases between them. CDR1 and CDR2 (germline): SGHAT, FQNNGV. CDR3: CASSAGRTNTEAFF. The CDR3 region has the DNA TGTGCCAGCAGCGCAGGACGGACGAACACTGAAGCTTTCTTT.

This clonotype was observed many times. This chain joins TRBV7-2 and TRBJ2-2; a weak D match, TRBD1 (5 bases). This CDR3 is 13 amino acids long. V lost 4 bases, J lost 6 bases, and 9 bases lay in between. Germline V lookup: CDR1 SGHTA, CDR2 FQGNSA. The chain's CDR3 is CASSSVGPGELFF. CDR3 sequence (DNA): TGTGCCAGCAGCTCTGTGGGGCCCGGGGAGCTGTTTTTT.

Here the CDR3 reads CASSALGRTASTDTQYF. In DNA form, the CDR3 reads TGTGCCAGCAGTGCCCTGGGAAGGACAGCTAGCACAGATACGCAGTATTTT. V usage is TRBV28 and J usage is TRBJ2-3, with D possibly being TRBD1 (6 bases). This CDR3 has 17 residues. CDR1 MDHEN and CDR2 SYDVKM come from the germline V gene. V lost 5 bases and J 0 bases, leaving 18 bases between the germline ends.

The CDR3 spells CAISEPTDRVYNEQFF. Written as DNA, the CDR3 is TGTGCCATCAGTGAGCCGACAGACAGGGTTTACAATGAGCAGTTCTTC. The chain links TRBV10-3 to TRBJ2-1, with TRBD1 matching 7 bases. Germline V gives CDR1 ENHRY, CDR2 SYGVKD. Trimming cost V 2 bases and J 4 bases; bases outside gene matches: 8. This CDR3 spans 16 amino acids.

Only a few counts were recorded for this clonotype. The V and J genes are TRBV4-1 and TRBJ2-7, with D uncertain. The germline V gene encodes CDR1 MGHRA and CDR2 YSYEKL. The V and J ends lost 5 bases and 5 bases respectively, with 19 bases between them. The CDR3 has 15 residues. CDR3 amino acids: CASSASPLVIHEQYF. Here the CDR3 DNA reads TGCGCCAGCAGCGCAAGCCCTCTAGTTATCCACGAGCAGTACTTC.

This clonotype was seen ten or more times. The chain has TRBV30 and TRBJ1-3; TRBD1 might be the D (5 bases). Trimming pared 5 bases from V and 4 bases from J, leaving 6 bases between. The CDR3 runs to 11 residues. The germline gives CDR1 GTSNPN, CDR2 SVGIG (reference sequence). CDR3 loop: CAWDRGNTIYF. The DNA for the CDR3 is TGTGCCTGGGACAGAGGAAACACCATATATTTT.

This clonotype was seen at least ten times. V usage is TRBV20-1 and J usage is TRBJ2-3, with D maybe TRBD1 (6 bases). Looked up from germline, CDR1 is DFQATT and CDR2 is SNEGSKA (reference sequence). The V gene lost 1 base and the J gene lost 4 bases, with 12 bases spanning the gap. The CDR3 is 14 amino acids. CDR3 DNA sequence: TGCAGTGCTAGAGTACAGGGTGGGTCAGATACGCAGTATTTT. It specifies CSARVQGGSDTQYF.

This clonotype was picked up many times. This chain connects TRBV5-1 to TRBJ1-1; D not certain. The germline V and J ends were trimmed by 2 bases and 8 bases, with 16 bases remaining between them. Germline CDR1 and CDR2: SGHRS and YFSETQ. The CDR3 loop spans 14 amino acids. The CDR3 is CASSFSDRGPEAFF. CDR3 in DNA: TGCGCCAGCAGCTTCAGCGACCGCGGCCCCGAAGCTTTCTTT.

There are a few counts of this clonotype. The chain links TRBV19 to TRBJ2-7; D is perhaps TRBD2 (5 bases). The CDR3 has 15 residues. The V end lost 2 bases, the J end lost 2 bases, and 13 bases lay between the germline ends. In germline, CDR1 is LNHDA, CDR2 SQIVND (reference sequence). As DNA, the CDR3 is TGTGCCAGTAGTATAACCTGGTCCGGGACCTACGAGCAGTACTTC. Translation gives CASSITWSGTYEQYF.

Of note for this clonotype: Just one base apart from a much larger clone, this may be a read error. Since no conserved phenylalanine or tryptophan closes the CDR3, a read error is the likely cause. This chain connects TRBV25-1 to TRBJ1-2; 7 nucleotides agree with TRBD1. The length of the CDR3 is 15 residues. With 2 bases clipped from V and 7 bases from J, the junction kept 10 bases outside the gene matches. Germline CDR1 reads MGHDK; CDR2 reads SYGVNS. CDR3 amino acids: CASSEQGTEPAGYTS. As DNA, the CDR3 is TGTGCCAGCAGTGAACAAGGGACAGAACCTGCTGGCTACACCTCC.

This chain connects TRBV6-1 to TRBJ2-7; D call uncertain. The germline gives CDR1 MNHNS, CDR2 SASEGT. This CDR3 comprises 11 residues. The germline V and J ends were trimmed by 8 bases and 7 bases, with 12 bases remaining between them. The CDR3 bases are TGTGCCAGCGATGGGTCTCGTGAGCAGTACTTC. It yields the protein CASDGSREQYF.

A single count supports this clonotype. A much more abundant neighbour one base away suggests this may be a read error. The rearrangement joins TRBV11-2 to TRBJ2-7, with unresolved D. This CDR3 comprises 13 residues. The germline CDR1 and CDR2 sequences are SGHAT and FQNNGV. The V end lost 2 bases, the J end lost 6 bases, and 11 bases lay between the germline ends. DNA of the CDR3: TGTGCCAGCAGCTTAAAGTCGTATTGCGAGCAGTACTTC. Translation gives CASSLKSYCEQYF.

This clonotype was seen ten or more times. The V gene is TRBV20-1, the J gene TRBJ2-1; 11 bases line up with TRBD2. The CDR3 has 13 amino acids. V lost 6 bases and J lost 8; bases outside the gene matches: 6. CDR1 DFQATT and CDR2 SNEGSKA come from the germline V gene (reference sequence). The CDR3 sequence: CSALAGGLDEQFF. The CDR3 bases are TGCAGTGCCCTAGCGGGAGGTTTGGATGAGCAGTTCTTC.

The chain couples TRBV5-1 to TRBJ1-2, with D hard to call. Germline V gene sequence: CDR1 SGHRS, CDR2 YFSETQ. The ends were cut back, 2 bases at V and 2 bases at J, with 13 bases in the middle. CDR3 size: 15 residues. CDR3 DNA: TGCGCCAGCAGCTTTAATCCGCAGGAGAACTATGGCTACACCTTC. Encoded protein: CASSFNPQENYGYTF.

This clonotype appeared many times. The V gene is TRBV7-9, the J gene TRBJ2-3, with TRBD2 matching 9 bases. The germline gives CDR1 SEHNR, CDR2 FQNEAQ (reference sequence). CDR3 length: 15 amino acids. J lost 0 bases, V lost 8 bases, and 6 bases had no gene match. CDR3 in DNA: TGTGCCAGCGTGGCGAGCGGGAGGAGCACAGATACGCAGTATTTT. Its protein product is CASVASGRSTDTQYF. Combining the CDR3 with reference TRBV7-9 and TRBJ2-3 gives the whole variable domain DTGVSQNPRHKITKRGQNVTFRCDPISEHNRLYWYRQTLGQGPEFLTYFQNEAQLEKSRLLSDRFSAERPKGSFSTLEIQRTEQGDSAMYLCASVASGRSTDTQYFGPGTRLTVL.

This clonotype came up many times. The gene calls are TRBV2 and TRBJ2-3; no firm D call. Per germline, CDR1 SNHLY and CDR2 FYNNEI. The CDR3 contains 14 residues. V lost 3 bases to trimming and J lost 0 bases, with 7 bases between them. The DNA for the CDR3 is TGTGCCAGCAGTGATGTCAGTAGCACAGATACGCAGTATTTT. Translation: CASSDVSSTDTQYF.

J is TRBJ1-1 and V is TRBV20-1; 10 nucleotides agree with TRBD1. Germline loops: CDR1 DFQATT, CDR2 SNEGSKA (reference sequence). The CDR3 spans 15 residues. The V and J ends lost 6 bases and 6 bases, in that order; junction bases with no gene match: 13. The CDR3 DNA is TGCAGTGCCCCCCGCTGGGACAGGGGAGACGCTGAAGCTTTCTTT. This encodes CSAPRWDRGDAEAFF.

The rearrangement links TRBV24-1 to TRBJ1-1; no firm D call. Germline values: CDR1 KGHDR, CDR2 SFDVKD. CDR3 length: 13 residues. V lost 7 bases and J 3 bases, leaving 11 bases between the germline ends. CDR3 sequence reads: CATRGKAHTEAFF. CDR3 nucleotides: TGTGCCACCAGGGGGAAGGCACACACTGAAGCTTTCTTT.

This clonotype turned up a few times. This chain uses TRBV30 with TRBJ2-1; TRBD1 agrees at 7 bases. The CDR3 is made up of 15 amino acids. Germline CDR1 and CDR2: GTSNPN and SVGIG (reference sequence). J lost 4 bases, V lost 0 bases, and 6 bases had no gene match. The CDR3: CAWSVRGGLYNEQFF. CDR3 nucleotides: TGTGCCTGGAGTGTACGAGGGGGCTTGTACAATGAGCAGTTCTTC.

The chain recombines TRBV7-9 with TRBJ1-1; TRBD1 agrees at 10 bases. The CDR3 length is 12 residues. Germline CDR1 reads SEHNR; CDR2 reads FQNEAQ (reference sequence). The junction had 3 bases not matched to a gene; V was cut back by 3 bases and J by 11 bases. CDR3 bases: TGTGCCAGCAGCTTGGGGGACAGGGGTGCTTTCTTT. Amino acid sequence: CASSLGDRGAFF.

This clonotype occurred many times. The chain employs TRBV7-9 and TRBJ2-1, with D possibly matching TRBD2 (6 bases). This CDR3 is 15 amino acids long. The V gene lost 7 bases and the J gene lost 0 bases, with 13 bases spanning the gap. Germline loops: CDR1 SEHNR, CDR2 FQNEAQ (reference sequence). The CDR3 here is CASTQDGSSYNEQFF. The CDR3 DNA reads as TGTGCCAGCACCCAAGACGGGAGCTCCTACAATGAGCAGTTCTTC.

The chain recombines TRBV6-1 with TRBJ1-5; no clear D. V was cut by 1 base and J by 6 bases, with 7 bases left in between. This CDR3 is 13 amino acids long. Germline assignment: CDR1 MNHNS and CDR2 SASEGT. CDR3 residues: CASSEEAGQPQHF. In DNA, the CDR3 is TGTGCCAGCAGTGAAGAGGCGGGTCAGCCCCAGCATTTT.

A few counts support this clonotype. The chain combines TRBV5-1 with TRBJ2-5; no clear D gene. The CDR3 is 15 amino acids. The germline V gene has CDR1 SGHRS and CDR2 YFSETQ. Trimming took 3 bases from V and 2 from J, leaving 14 bases between them. The CDR3 protein is CASSSLPGAQETQYF. In DNA form, the CDR3 reads TGCGCCAGCAGCTCGCTCCCGGGCGCACAAGAGACCCAGTACTTC.

The chain uses TRBV6-1 and TRBJ1-6; the D is unclear. V lost 10 bases and J 8 bases, leaving 18 bases between the germline ends. This CDR3 is built from 14 residues. In germline, CDR1 is MNHNS, CDR2 SASEGT. The CDR3 bases are TGTGCCACCGCACCCGAAGTACGTTATTCACCCCTCCACTTT. It codes for CATAPEVRYSPLHF.

Comments on this clonotype: One base away lies a much larger clone, so this may be a sequencing read error. This rearrangement joins TRBV7-2 to TRBJ1-4; the D is unclear. This CDR3 is built from 11 residues. Germline CDR1 and CDR2: SGHTA and FQGNSA. The germline V and J ends were trimmed by 5 bases and 4 bases, with 2 bases remaining between them. CDR3 region: CASSVNEKLFF. As DNA, the CDR3 is TGTGCCAGCAGCGTTAATGAAAAACTGTTTTTT.

This clonotype has more than one count but fewer than ten. The V and J genes are TRBV20-1 and TRBJ1-3; 8 bases map to TRBD1. The germline V gene has CDR1 DFQATT and CDR2 SNEGSKA (reference sequence). The CDR3 loop spans 14 amino acids. With 4 bases clipped from V and 0 bases from J, the junction kept 2 bases outside the gene matches. CDR3 sequence (DNA): TGCAGTGCTAAGGACAGGGTCTCTGGAAACACCATATATTTT. Its translation: CSAKDRVSGNTIYF.

This clonotype was counted many times. This rearrangement joins TRBV5-1 to TRBJ2-1; D possibly corresponds to TRBD2 (5 bases). The V gene's germline CDR1 is SGHRS and CDR2 YFSETQ. There are 15 residues in the CDR3. V was cut by 4 bases and J by 3 bases, with 14 bases left in between. The CDR3 protein is CASSPLVGDYNEQFF. The CDR3 bases are TGCGCCAGCAGCCCGCTCGTGGGAGACTACAATGAGCAGTTCTTC.